Each of the 26 T cell receptor beta chains below was sequenced from the same sample in a study of blood T cell repertoires in COVID-19. The data were produced by immunoSEQ multiplex PCR, yet TCRdb's version contains in-frame clones alone and is incomplete. The profile covers about 200,000 clones, with less than 85% appearing a single time and around 20% taken by the ten largest. What was sequenced was PBMCs or T cells enriched from blood (not recorded which). These receptors all stem from a man aged 35 to 55 who had recovered from COVID-19.

The rearrangement joins TRBV5-4 to TRBJ2-3; TRBD2 might be the D (5 bases). CDR3 length equals 17 residues. CDR1 and CDR2 (germline): SGHNT, YYREEE (reference sequence). The V gene lost 4 bases and the J gene lost 4 bases, with 22 bases spanning the gap. CDR3 DNA: TGTGCCAGCAGCCGGGAAAAGGACCCAGCCCCCCCAGATACGCAGTATTTT. The encoded protein is CASSREKDPAPPDTQYF.

V gene TRBV7-9 combines with J gene TRBJ1-1; 7 bases match TRBD1. V was pared by 3 bases and J by 1 base, with 2 bases of the junction left unmatched. The germline V gene encodes CDR1 SEHNR and CDR2 FQNEAQ (reference sequence). There are 14 residues in the CDR3. CDR3 nucleotides: TGTGCCAGCAGCTTCGACAGGGCGAACACTGAAGCTTTCTTT. Residues: CASSFDRANTEAFF.

The V gene is TRBV28, the J gene TRBJ1-2, with TRBD1 as a possible D gene (6 bases). The CDR3 extends over 13 amino acids. Germline loops: CDR1 MDHEN, CDR2 SYDVKM. Trimming shortened V by 9 bases and J by 5 bases, and 16 bases separated the two germline ends. The CDR3 sequence: CASSTGFGYGYTF. The CDR3 bases are TGTGCCAGTTCCACAGGGTTTGGGTATGGCTACACCTTC.

This rearrangement joins TRBV7-8 to TRBJ2-7; possible D gene TRBD1, 6 bases. The V and J ends lost 0 bases and 5 bases respectively, with 14 bases between them. CDR1 is SGHVS, CDR2 FQNEAQ, per germline. The CDR3 length is 15 residues. CDR3 sequence: CASSLAGQRYHEQYF. Written as DNA, the CDR3 is TGTGCCAGCAGCTTAGCAGGACAGCGGTATCACGAGCAGTACTTC.

The rearrangement joins TRBV11-2 to TRBJ1-2, with 9 bases fitting TRBD1. Germline V CDR1 and CDR2: SGHAT, FQNNGV. The junction had 4 bases not matched to a gene; V was cut back by 3 bases and J by 2 bases. The length of the CDR3 is 15 residues. Here the CDR3 DNA reads TGTGCCAGCAGCTTGACCGGGACAGGGAACTATGGCTACACCTTC. This encodes CASSLTGTGNYGYTF.

The genes are TRBV6-5 and TRBJ2-7, with TRBD2 identical over 8 bases. From germline, CDR1 is MNHEY and CDR2 SVGAGI. The CDR3 is 14 amino acids. J was trimmed by 7 bases and V by 4 bases; bases with no gene match: 9. CDR3 region: CASSSPRLAKEQYF. In nucleotides, the CDR3 is TGTGCCAGCAGTTCGCCACGACTAGCGAAGGAGCAGTACTTC.

This chain connects TRBV6-2 or TRBV6-3 to TRBJ2-3; D might be TRBD1 (5 bases). There are 14 residues in the CDR3. The V gene's germline CDR1 is MNHEY and CDR2 SVGEGT. Trimming cost V 4 bases and J 2 bases, with 10 bases left between them. The CDR3 sequence: CASSWSRVTDTQYF. CDR3 nucleotides: TGTGCCAGCAGTTGGAGCAGGGTCACAGATACGCAGTATTTT.

The chain employs TRBV5-1 and TRBJ1-1, with TRBD1 identical over 9 bases. Germline CDR1 is SGHRS and CDR2 is YFSETQ. CDR3 length: 14 amino acids. The ends lost 1 base at V and 4 bases at J; junction bases unmatched: 2. DNA of the CDR3: TGCGCCAGCAGCTTGTCGACAGGGGGCACTGAAGCTTTCTTT. Translating gives CASSLSTGGTEAFF.

This chain links TRBV7-9 with TRBJ2-7, with 9 bases aligning to TRBD2. The CDR3 covers 15 residues. Trimming at V came to 1 base and at J to 3 bases, leaving 4 bases not matched to a gene. Germline CDR1 SEHNR, CDR2 FQNEAQ (reference sequence). CDR3 DNA sequence: TGTGCCAGCAGCTTAGGTCCAGCGGGAGGCTACGAGCAGTACTTC. Translated, it gives CASSLGPAGGYEQYF.

V and J are TRBV19 and TRBJ2-2; 7 positions agree with TRBD2. The CDR3 runs 16 residues. Germline V gives CDR1 LNHDA, CDR2 SQIVND (reference sequence). The V and J ends lost 1 base and 2 bases, in that order; junction bases with no gene match: 4. CDR3 loop: CASSIASSGNTGELFF. In DNA form, the CDR3 reads TGTGCCAGTAGTATAGCGTCTAGCGGAAACACCGGGGAGCTGTTTTTT.

The rearrangement joins TRBV7-2 to TRBJ1-5, with 11 bases that match TRBD1. This CDR3 has 14 amino acids. V lost 5 bases and J lost 7; bases outside the gene matches: 4. CDR1 and CDR2 from the germline V gene are SGHTA and FQGNSA. The CDR3 DNA sequence: TGTGCCAGCAGCGGACAGGGGGCTTGGCAGCCCCAGCATTTT. Amino acid sequence: CASSGQGAWQPQHF. Combining the CDR3 with reference TRBV7-2 and TRBJ1-5 gives the whole variable domain GAGVSQSPSNKVTEKGKDVELRCDPISGHTALYWYRQSLGQGLEFLIYFQGNSAPDKSGLPSDRFSAERTGGSVSTLTIQRTQQEDSAVYLCASSGQGAWQPQHFGDGTRLSIL.

This clone has just one count. The J gene is TRBJ1-3, the V gene TRBV21-1. TRBV21-1 is shown as a pseudogene. This CDR3 region has 17 residues. The CDR3 sequence is CASSKKGGDIPGNTIYF. In DNA form, the CDR3 reads TGTGCCAGCAGCAAAAAGGGGGGGGACATTCCTGGAAACACCATATATTTT.

This chain connects TRBV4-1 to TRBJ2-7, with TRBD1 matching over 7 bases. J gave up 7 bases and V 0 bases, and 9 bases lay outside the gene matches. The length of the CDR3 is 15 residues. The germline CDR1 and CDR2 sequences are MGHRA and YSYEKL. The CDR3: CASSQETDRVGEQYF. The CDR3 coding sequence is TGCGCCAGCAGCCAAGAAACCGACAGGGTAGGGGAGCAGTACTTC.

This clone was detected only once. V usage is TRBV3-1 (or the pseudogene TRBV3-2) and J usage is TRBJ2-7; the D is unclear. This CDR3 region has 12 residues. Germline lookup yields CDR1 LGHDT and CDR2 YNNKEL (reference sequence). V shed 4 bases and J shed 2 bases, with 6 bases lying between them. This CDR3 reads CASSPSPYEQYF. CDR3 in DNA: TGTGCCAGCAGCCCCTCCCCCTACGAGCAGTACTTC.

The chain joins TRBV5-5 to TRBJ2-2; D gene uncertain. Germline lookup yields CDR1 SGHKS and CDR2 YYEKEE (reference sequence). V lost 0 bases to trimming and J lost 0 bases, with 9 bases between them. The CDR3 runs to 16 residues. CDR3 sequence (DNA): TGTGCCAGCAGCTTGGCCCACTACGCGAACACCGGGGAGCTGTTTTTT. It codes for CASSLAHYANTGELFF.

The chain uses TRBV14 and TRBJ2-5, with 10 bases aligning to TRBD2. V dropped 1 base and J dropped 4; count of bases not matched to a gene: 9. Germline V gives CDR1 SGHDN, CDR2 FVKESK. This CDR3 is 17 amino acids long. The CDR3 DNA reads as TGTGCCAGCAGCCAAGCGCCCGGGCTAGCGGGAGTAGAGACCCAGTACTTC. Encoded protein: CASSQAPGLAGVETQYF. Supplemented by reference TRBV14 and TRBJ2-5, the full variable domain reads EAGVTQFPSHSVIEKGQTVTLRCDPISGHDNLYWYRRVMGKEIKFLLHFVKESKQDESGMPNNRFLAERTGGTYSTLKVQPAELEDSGVYFCASSQAPGLAGVETQYFGPGTRLLVL.

V and J are TRBV4-3 and TRBJ2-7; perhaps TRBD2 as D (5 bases). CDR1 is LGHNA, CDR2 YSLEER, per germline. The germline V and J ends were trimmed by 0 bases and 3 bases, with 9 bases remaining between them. The CDR3 runs 14 residues. CDR3 sequence: CASSQESRGYEQYF. The DNA of the CDR3 is TGCGCCAGCAGCCAAGAAAGTCGGGGCTACGAGCAGTACTTC.

The chain carries TRBV5-1 and TRBJ1-2; no firm D call. V was clipped by 0 bases and J by 2 bases, with 11 bases between them. CDR1 and CDR2 from the germline V gene are SGHRS and YFSETQ. This CDR3 has 15 residues. CDR3 sequence: CASSLAGGPNYGYTF. The CDR3 DNA sequence: TGCGCCAGCAGCTTGGCGGGAGGGCCGAACTATGGCTACACCTTC. The full variable domain, with the rest looked up from reference TRBV5-1 and TRBJ1-2, is KAGVTQTPRYLIKTRGQQVTLSCSPISGHRSVSWYQQTPGQGLQFLFEYFSETQRNKGNFPGRFSGRQFSNSRSEMNVSTLELGDSALYLCASSLAGGPNYGYTFGSGTRLTVV.

The rearrangement uses TRBV5-4 and TRBJ2-1; 12 bases line up with TRBD2. Trimming removed 4 bases from V and 5 bases from J; junction bases left unmatched: 4. The CDR3 covers 15 residues. The germline gives CDR1 SGHNT, CDR2 YYREEE (reference sequence). The CDR3 nucleotides are TGTGCCAGCAGCCTAACTAGCGGGAGGCACAATGAGCAGTTCTTC. Protein sequence: CASSLTSGRHNEQFF.

As DNA, the CDR3 is TGTGCCAGCAGCGAGGGTAGCGGGAGGGCTTGGGAGACCCAGTACTTC. It encodes CASSEGSGRAWETQYF. The rearrangement links TRBV9 to TRBJ2-5; 11 nucleotides match TRBD2. The CDR3 contains 16 residues. The germline V gene encodes CDR1 SGDLS and CDR2 YYNGEE. J was trimmed by 5 bases and V by 3 bases; bases with no gene match: 9.

For the CDR3, the DNA is TGTGCCAGCAGCTTCTCGGACAGGGGCAGGACTGAAGCTTTCTTT. It is translated as CASSFSDRGRTEAFF. The chain employs TRBV6-5 and TRBJ1-1; 9 bases align to TRBD1. CDR1 MNHEY and CDR2 SVGAGI come from the germline V gene. J gave up 5 bases and V 6 bases, and 10 bases lay outside the gene matches. The CDR3 has 15 residues.

V and J are TRBV27 and TRBJ2-7; D perhaps matches TRBD2 (5 bases). Germline values: CDR1 MNHEY, CDR2 SMNVEV (reference sequence). The CDR3 is 16 amino acids. Trimming pared 1 base from V and 5 bases from J, leaving 18 bases between. As DNA, the CDR3 is TGTGCCAGCAGTTTATTGGCCAGCGGTTCGACCCACGAGCAGTACTTC. Translated, it gives CASSLLASGSTHEQYF.

V and J are TRBV30 and TRBJ1-2; 8 bases align to TRBD1. V was clipped by 4 bases and J by 4 bases; unmatched bases: 2. Germline assignment: CDR1 GTSNPN and CDR2 SVGIG (reference sequence). The CDR3 has 12 residues. CDR3: CAWTTGGYGYTF. CDR3 sequence (DNA): TGTGCCTGGACCACAGGGGGCTATGGCTACACCTTC.

V gene TRBV6-5 combines with J gene TRBJ1-6, with 7 bases lining up with TRBD1. The CDR3 sequence is 14 residues long. With V trimmed by 6 bases and J by 4 bases, 3 bases remained unmatched. CDR1 MNHEY and CDR2 SVGAGI come from the germline V gene. CDR3 in amino acids: CASSLTGYNSPLHF. CDR3 in DNA: TGTGCCAGCAGCCTGACAGGGTATAATTCACCCCTCCACTTT.

The CDR3 reads CASSSGGRNIQYF. CDR3 bases: TGTGCTAGTTCCTCGGGGGGGAGAAACATTCAGTACTTC. The genes are TRBV12-5 and TRBJ2-4; 8 bases are a match to TRBD2. This CDR3 is built from 13 residues. Germline values: CDR1 LGHNT, CDR2 FRNRAP. V dropped 8 bases and J dropped 6; count of bases not matched to a gene: 6.

The sample holds one count of this clone. This sequence joins TRBV7-9 and TRBJ2-1; D is possibly TRBD1 (6 bases). Between the trimmed V and J ends, which lost 10 bases and 3 bases, there was a span of 16 bases. The CDR3 extends over 14 amino acids. Per the germline V gene, CDR1 is SEHNR and CDR2 is FQNEAQ (reference sequence). CDR3 sequence reads: CATLQGPLYNEQFF. CDR3 in DNA: TGTGCCACCCTACAGGGTCCCCTCTACAATGAGCAGTTCTTC.